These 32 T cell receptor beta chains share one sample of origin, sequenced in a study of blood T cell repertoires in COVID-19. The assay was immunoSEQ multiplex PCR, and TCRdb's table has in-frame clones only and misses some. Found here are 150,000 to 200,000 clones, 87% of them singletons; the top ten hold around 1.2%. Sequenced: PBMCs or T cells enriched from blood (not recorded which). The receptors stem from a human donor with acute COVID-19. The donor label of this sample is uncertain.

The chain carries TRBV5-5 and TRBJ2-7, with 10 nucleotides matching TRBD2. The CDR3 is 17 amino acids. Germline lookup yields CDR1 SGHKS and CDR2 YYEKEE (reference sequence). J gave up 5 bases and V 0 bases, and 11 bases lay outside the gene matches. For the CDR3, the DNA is TGTGCCAGCAGCTTGGCCCTAGCGGGGGCCTCTCTCCACGAGCAGTACTTC. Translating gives CASSLALAGASLHEQYF.

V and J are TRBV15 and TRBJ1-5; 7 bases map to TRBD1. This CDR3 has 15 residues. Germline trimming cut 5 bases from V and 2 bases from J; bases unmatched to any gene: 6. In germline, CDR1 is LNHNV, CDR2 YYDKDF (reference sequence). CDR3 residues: CATSLYGQGNQPQHF. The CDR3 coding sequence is TGTGCCACCAGCCTTTACGGACAGGGCAATCAGCCCCAGCATTTT.

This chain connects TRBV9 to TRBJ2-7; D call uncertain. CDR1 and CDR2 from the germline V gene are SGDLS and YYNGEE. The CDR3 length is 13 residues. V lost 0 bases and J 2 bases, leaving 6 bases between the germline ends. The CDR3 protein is CASSVAPAYEQYF. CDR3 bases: TGTGCCAGCAGCGTAGCTCCCGCCTACGAGCAGTACTTC.

CDR3 in amino acids: CAWSGDRDYGYTF. The CDR3 DNA follows: TGTGCCTGGAGCGGAGACAGGGACTATGGCTACACCTTC. The chain recombines TRBV30 with TRBJ1-2; TRBD1 matches 7 bases. The CDR3 loop spans 13 amino acids. In germline, CDR1 is GTSNPN, CDR2 SVGIG (reference sequence). Unmatched junction bases numbered 4, after V lost 3 bases and J lost 3 bases.

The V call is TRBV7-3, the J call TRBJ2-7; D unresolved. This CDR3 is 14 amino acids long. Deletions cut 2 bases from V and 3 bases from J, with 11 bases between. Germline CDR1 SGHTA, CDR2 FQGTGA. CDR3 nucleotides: TGTGCCAGCAGCTTAGAAGGCGGATTCTACGAGCAGTACTTC. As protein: CASSLEGGFYEQYF.

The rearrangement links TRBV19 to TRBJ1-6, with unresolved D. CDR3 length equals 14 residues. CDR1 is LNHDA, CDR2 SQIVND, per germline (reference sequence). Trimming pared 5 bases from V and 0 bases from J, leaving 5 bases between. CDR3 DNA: TGTGCCAGTAGTCGTAGCTCCTATAATTCACCCCTCCACTTT. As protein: CASSRSSYNSPLHF.

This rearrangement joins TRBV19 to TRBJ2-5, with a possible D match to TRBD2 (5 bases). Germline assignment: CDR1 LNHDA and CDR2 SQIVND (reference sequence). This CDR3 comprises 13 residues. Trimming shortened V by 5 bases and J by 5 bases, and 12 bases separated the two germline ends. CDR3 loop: CASSRTPGETQYF. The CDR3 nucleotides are TGTGCCAGTAGTCGGACTCCGGGCGAGACCCAGTACTTC.

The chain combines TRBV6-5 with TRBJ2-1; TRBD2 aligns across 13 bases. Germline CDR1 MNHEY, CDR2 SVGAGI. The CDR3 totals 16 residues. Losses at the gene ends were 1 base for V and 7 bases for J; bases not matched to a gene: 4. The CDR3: CASSYLLAGGLNEQFF. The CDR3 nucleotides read TGTGCCAGCAGTTACTTACTAGCGGGGGGGCTAAATGAGCAGTTCTTC.

CDR3 nucleotide sequence: TGTGCCAGCCGATCTAGCGGGGGGGCCACAGATACGCAGTATTTT. It specifies CASRSSGGATDTQYF. The chain is built from TRBV6-4 and TRBJ2-3; 12 bases fit TRBD2. Trimming removed 8 bases from V and 2 bases from J; junction bases left unmatched: 5. The CDR3 runs to 15 residues. CDR1 MRHNA and CDR2 SNTAGT come from the germline V gene.

In nucleotides, the CDR3 is TGTGCTAGTGGTTTGGGGCGAGGGGGTGGCTACACCTTC. It is translated as CASGLGRGGGYTF. The chain uses TRBV12-5 and TRBJ1-2; perhaps TRBD1 as D (6 bases). Germline V lookup: CDR1 LGHNT, CDR2 FRNRAP. CDR3 size: 13 residues. The germline V and J ends were trimmed by 1 base and 7 bases, with 10 bases remaining between them.

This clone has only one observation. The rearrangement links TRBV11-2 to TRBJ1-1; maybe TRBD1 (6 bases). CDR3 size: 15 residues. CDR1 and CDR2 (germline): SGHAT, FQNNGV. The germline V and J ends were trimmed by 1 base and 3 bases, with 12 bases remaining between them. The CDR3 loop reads CASSLVRGGDTEAFF. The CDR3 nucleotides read TGTGCCAGCAGCTTAGTCAGGGGTGGGGACACTGAAGCTTTCTTT.

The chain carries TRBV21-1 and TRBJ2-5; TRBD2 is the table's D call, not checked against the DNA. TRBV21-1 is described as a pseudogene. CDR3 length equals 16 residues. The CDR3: CASSPPPDGRGETQYF. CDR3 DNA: TGTGCCAGCAGCCCTCCCCCGGACGGCCGAGGGGAGACCCAGTACTTC.

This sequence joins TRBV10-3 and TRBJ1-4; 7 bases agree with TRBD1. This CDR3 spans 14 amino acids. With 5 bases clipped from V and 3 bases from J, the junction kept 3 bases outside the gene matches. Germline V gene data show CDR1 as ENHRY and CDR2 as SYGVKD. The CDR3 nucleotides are TGTGCCATCAGTAAGGGGGCGCCTAATGAAAAACTGTTTTTT. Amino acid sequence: CAISKGAPNEKLFF.

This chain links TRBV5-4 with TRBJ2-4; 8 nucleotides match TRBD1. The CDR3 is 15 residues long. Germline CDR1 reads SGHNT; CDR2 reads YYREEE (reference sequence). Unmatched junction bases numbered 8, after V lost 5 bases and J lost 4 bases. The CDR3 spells CASRHQGAGKNIQYF. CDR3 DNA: TGTGCCAGCAGGCACCAGGGGGCGGGGAAAAACATTCAGTACTTC.

The CDR3 here is CASSSGPGRDTTQYF. The CDR3, as DNA: TGTGCCAGCAGCTCCGGACCGGGAAGGGACACTACGCAGTATTTT. The chain employs TRBV5-6 and TRBJ2-3; tentatively, D is TRBD1 (6 bases). The CDR3 runs 15 residues. With 3 bases removed from V and 8 bases from J, the gap between germline ends came to 19 bases. The V gene's germline CDR1 is SGHDT and CDR2 YYEEEE.

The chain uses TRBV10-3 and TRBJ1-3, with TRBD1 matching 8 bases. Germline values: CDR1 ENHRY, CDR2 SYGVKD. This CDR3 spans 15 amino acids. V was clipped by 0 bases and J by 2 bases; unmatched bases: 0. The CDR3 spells CAISESTGAGNTIYF. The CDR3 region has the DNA TGTGCCATCAGTGAGTCGACAGGGGCTGGAAACACCATATATTTT.

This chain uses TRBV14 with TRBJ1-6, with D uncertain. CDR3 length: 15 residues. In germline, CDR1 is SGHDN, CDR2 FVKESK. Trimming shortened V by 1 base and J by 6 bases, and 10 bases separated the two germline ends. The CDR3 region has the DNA TGTGCCAGCAGCCAAGGGTGGTCCGGTAATTCACCCCTCCACTTT. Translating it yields CASSQGWSGNSPLHF.

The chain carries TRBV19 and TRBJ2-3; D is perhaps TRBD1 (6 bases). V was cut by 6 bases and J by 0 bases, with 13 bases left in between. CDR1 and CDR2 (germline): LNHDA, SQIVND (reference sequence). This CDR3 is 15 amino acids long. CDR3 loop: CASSLMGASTDTQYF. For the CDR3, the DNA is TGTGCCAGTAGCCTGATGGGGGCTAGCACAGATACGCAGTATTTT.

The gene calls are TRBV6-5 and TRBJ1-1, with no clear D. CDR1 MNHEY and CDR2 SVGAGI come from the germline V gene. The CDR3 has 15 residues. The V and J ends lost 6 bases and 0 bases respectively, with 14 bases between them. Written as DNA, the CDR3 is TGTGCCAGCAGCGAGCCCCGTATGGTGAACACTGAAGCTTTCTTT. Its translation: CASSEPRMVNTEAFF.

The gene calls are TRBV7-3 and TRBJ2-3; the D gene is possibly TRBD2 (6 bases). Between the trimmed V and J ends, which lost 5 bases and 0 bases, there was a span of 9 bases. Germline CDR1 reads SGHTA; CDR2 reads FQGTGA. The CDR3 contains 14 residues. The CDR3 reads CASSQSGSTDTQYF. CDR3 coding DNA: TGTGCCAGCAGCCAAAGCGGGAGCACAGATACGCAGTATTTT.

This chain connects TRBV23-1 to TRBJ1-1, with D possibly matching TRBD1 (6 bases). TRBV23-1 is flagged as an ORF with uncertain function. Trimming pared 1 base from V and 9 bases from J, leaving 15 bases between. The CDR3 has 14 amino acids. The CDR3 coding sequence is TGCGCCAGCAGTCAATATCCCCGACAGGCGAAAGCTTTCTTT. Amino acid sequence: CASSQYPRQAKAFF.

The DNA for the CDR3 is TGTGCCAGCAGCCAAGGCGAGCGGGGGCTCTACGAGCAGTACTTC. Its translation: CASSQGERGLYEQYF. The rearrangement uses TRBV3-1 (or the pseudogene TRBV3-2) and TRBJ2-7, with TRBD2 identical over 8 bases. Trimming took 1 base from V and 3 from J; bases not matched to a gene: 5. Looked up from germline, CDR1 is LGHDT and CDR2 is YNNKEL (reference sequence). The CDR3 is 15 residues long.

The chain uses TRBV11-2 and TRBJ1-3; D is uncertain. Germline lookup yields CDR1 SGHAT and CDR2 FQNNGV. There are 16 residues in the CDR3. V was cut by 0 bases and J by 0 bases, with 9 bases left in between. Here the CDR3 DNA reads TGTGCCAGCAGCTTAGAGAGGTCCTACTCTGGAAACACCATATATTTT. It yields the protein CASSLERSYSGNTIYF.

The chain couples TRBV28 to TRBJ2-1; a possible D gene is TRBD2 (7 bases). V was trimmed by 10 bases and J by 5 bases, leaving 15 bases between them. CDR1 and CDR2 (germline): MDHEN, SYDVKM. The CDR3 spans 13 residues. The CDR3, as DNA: TGTGCCACCGACGGGGGGCCAGACAATGAGCAGTTCTTC. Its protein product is CATDGGPDNEQFF.

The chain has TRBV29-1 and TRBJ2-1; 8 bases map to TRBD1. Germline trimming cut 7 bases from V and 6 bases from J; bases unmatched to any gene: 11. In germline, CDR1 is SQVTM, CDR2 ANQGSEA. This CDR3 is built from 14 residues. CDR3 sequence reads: CSASGQGAGNEQFF. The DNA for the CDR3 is TGCAGCGCCTCAGGACAGGGTGCGGGCAATGAGCAGTTCTTC.

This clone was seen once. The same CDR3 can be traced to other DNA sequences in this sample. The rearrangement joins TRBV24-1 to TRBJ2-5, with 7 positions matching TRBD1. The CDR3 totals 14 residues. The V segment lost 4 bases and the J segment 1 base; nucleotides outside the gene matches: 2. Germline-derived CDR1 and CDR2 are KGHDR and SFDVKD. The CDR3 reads CATSEGTAQETQYF. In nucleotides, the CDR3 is TGTGCCACCAGTGAGGGGACAGCCCAAGAGACCCAGTACTTC.

DNA for the CDR3: TGTGCCAGCAGCTTGGATCAGATCTCCTATGGCTACACCTTC. As protein: CASSLDQISYGYTF. This chain connects TRBV5-4 to TRBJ1-2; D gene uncertain. Trimming pared 0 bases from V and 4 bases from J, leaving 10 bases between. The CDR3 consists of 14 residues. Germline loops: CDR1 SGHNT, CDR2 YYREEE (reference sequence).

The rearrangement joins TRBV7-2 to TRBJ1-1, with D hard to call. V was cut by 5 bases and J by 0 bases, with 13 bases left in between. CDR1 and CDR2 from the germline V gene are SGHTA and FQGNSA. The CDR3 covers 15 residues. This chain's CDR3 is CASSLKSGMNTEAFF. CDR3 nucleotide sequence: TGTGCCAGCAGCCTAAAGTCAGGAATGAACACTGAAGCTTTCTTT.

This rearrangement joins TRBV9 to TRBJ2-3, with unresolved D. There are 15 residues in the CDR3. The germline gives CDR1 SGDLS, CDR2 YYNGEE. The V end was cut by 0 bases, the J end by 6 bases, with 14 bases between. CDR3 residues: CASSVEVLTTDTQYF. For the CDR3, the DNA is TGTGCCAGCAGCGTAGAAGTTCTCACAACGGATACGCAGTATTTT.

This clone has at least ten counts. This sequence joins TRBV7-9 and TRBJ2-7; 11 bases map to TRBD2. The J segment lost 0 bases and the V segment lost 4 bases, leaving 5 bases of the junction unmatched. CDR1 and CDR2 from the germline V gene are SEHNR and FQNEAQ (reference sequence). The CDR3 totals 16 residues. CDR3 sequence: CASSSLAGGLSYEQYF. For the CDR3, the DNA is TGTGCCAGCAGCTCTCTAGCGGGGGGCCTCTCCTACGAGCAGTACTTC.

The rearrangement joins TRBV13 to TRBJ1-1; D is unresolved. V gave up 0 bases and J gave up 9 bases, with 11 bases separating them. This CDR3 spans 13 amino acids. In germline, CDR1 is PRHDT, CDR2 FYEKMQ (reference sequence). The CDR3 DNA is TGTGCCAGCAGCTTAGGAGCGGTTGGTCAAGCTTTCTTT. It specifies CASSLGAVGQAFF.

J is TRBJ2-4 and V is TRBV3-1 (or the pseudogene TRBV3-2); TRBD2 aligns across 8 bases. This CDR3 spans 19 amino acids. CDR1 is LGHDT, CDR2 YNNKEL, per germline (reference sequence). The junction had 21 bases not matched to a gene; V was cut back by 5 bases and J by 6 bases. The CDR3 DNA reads TGTGCCAGCAGCGAAAAGGGAATAACCGGGGGGGTTAAAAGAAACATTCAGTACTTC. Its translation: CASSEKGITGGVKRNIQYF.